This passage covers 10 T cell receptor beta chains from one sample sequenced in a study of blood T cell repertoires in COVID-19. Profiled with immunoSEQ multiplex PCR; TCRdb holds only in-frame clones, not every one. Counted here are about 250,000 clones, 70% to 90% occurring once; the ten biggest clones make up under 4%. The source material was peripheral blood. These receptors were collected from a young man with active or convalescent COVID-19.

This clone was seen just once. The chain employs TRBV28 and TRBJ1-2; D is uncertain. The CDR3 has 12 residues. The germline V gene has CDR1 MDHEN and CDR2 SYDVKM. V lost 3 bases and J lost 3, with 5 bases in between. CDR3 sequence: CASSFEDYGYTF. The CDR3 coding sequence is TGTGCCAGCAGTTTCGAGGACTATGGCTACACCTTC.

This clone was seen only a few times. The V gene is TRBV6-6, the J gene TRBJ1-6; D might be TRBD1 (6 bases). Germline V gene sequence: CDR1 MNHNY, CDR2 SVGAGI (reference sequence). The CDR3 loop spans 16 amino acids. The ends were cut back, 5 bases at V and 10 bases at J, with 21 bases in the middle. CDR3 coding DNA: TGTGCCAGCAGTCTAAATCTTGGACAGACAGGATCACCCCTCCACTTT. This translates into CASSLNLGQTGSPLHF.

V and J are TRBV27 and TRBJ1-1, with a weak D call TRBD1 (5 bases). The CDR3 has 13 residues. The V end was cut by 6 bases, the J end by 0 bases, with 8 bases between. Germline V lookup: CDR1 MNHEY, CDR2 SMNVEV (reference sequence). The chain's CDR3 is CASRDRMNTEAFF. CDR3 DNA sequence: TGTGCCAGCAGAGACAGAATGAACACTGAAGCTTTCTTT.

The J gene is TRBJ2-3, the V gene TRBV19, with 14 bases fitting TRBD2. Per the germline V gene, CDR1 is LNHDA and CDR2 is SQIVND (reference sequence). V was clipped by 4 bases and J by 3 bases; unmatched bases: 3. This CDR3 contains 16 residues. The CDR3 DNA follows: TGTGCCAGTAGTACTGGGACTAGCGGGAGAACAGATACGCAGTATTTT. This gives the protein CASSTGTSGRTDTQYF.

This chain connects TRBV6-5 to TRBJ1-2, with a tentative D call TRBD1 (6 bases). The V end lost 6 bases, the J end lost 0 bases, and 14 bases lay between the germline ends. Germline V lookup: CDR1 MNHEY, CDR2 SVGAGI. CDR3 size: 15 residues. This CDR3 is CASRTLGQTNYGYTF. The CDR3 DNA follows: TGTGCCAGCAGGACGCTTGGACAGACTAACTATGGCTACACCTTC.

The rearrangement uses TRBV28 and TRBJ1-2; TRBD1 matches at 8 bases. The CDR3 sequence is 14 residues long. Germline loops: CDR1 MDHEN, CDR2 SYDVKM. Trimming cost V 5 bases and J 5 bases; bases outside gene matches: 7. CDR3 in DNA: TGTGCCAGCAGTCCCAGGGACAGGATGTATGGCTACACCTTC. Translation gives CASSPRDRMYGYTF.

The J gene is TRBJ1-1, the V gene TRBV5-4; D gene uncertain. Germline CDR1 is SGHNT and CDR2 is YYREEE (reference sequence). V lost 4 bases, J lost 2 bases, and 18 bases lay in between. CDR3 length: 16 residues. CDR3 residues: CASSLEPRETNTEAFF. DNA of the CDR3: TGTGCCAGCAGCCTCGAACCCCGGGAGACAAACACTGAAGCTTTCTTT.

The chain links TRBV27 to TRBJ2-7; no definite D call. The CDR3 runs to 16 residues. V was cut by 2 bases and J by 2 bases, with 16 bases left in between. Germline assignment: CDR1 MNHEY and CDR2 SMNVEV (reference sequence). The CDR3 spells CASSLTPLDITYEQYF. As DNA, the CDR3 is TGTGCCAGCAGTTTAACCCCTCTCGACATTACCTACGAGCAGTACTTC.

The rearrangement links TRBV7-8 to TRBJ1-1; 8 bases match TRBD1. With 1 base clipped from V and 1 base from J, the junction kept 11 bases outside the gene matches. Germline CDR1 reads SGHVS; CDR2 reads FQNEAQ. The CDR3 is 18 residues long. The CDR3 sequence: CASSLGGWTGSRNTEAFF. The CDR3 DNA reads as TGTGCCAGCAGCTTAGGAGGCTGGACAGGGTCTAGGAACACTGAAGCTTTCTTT.

The genes are TRBV11-2 and TRBJ2-5; 11 bases map to TRBD2. Germline CDR1 is SGHAT and CDR2 is FQNNGV. V was clipped by 4 bases and J by 3 bases; unmatched bases: 7. The CDR3 is 16 amino acids. This CDR3 reads CASSSSLAGGEETQYF. CDR3 in DNA: TGTGCCAGCAGCTCGTCTCTAGCGGGGGGTGAAGAGACCCAGTACTTC.